This TCR beta chain was documented in a study of chemoradiotherapy in HPV16-positive cancers. Overall study findings and caveats: During treatment, candidate HPV-specific clones and E7-related motifs expanded in tumor. Better recurrence-free survival went with HPV-responsive T-cell expansion in HPV16-positive patients.

Assay used: immunoSEQ multiplex PCR; TCRdb lists only in-frame clones, some missing. The profile covers about 8,600 clones, with 70% to 85% appearing a single time and less than 25% taken by the ten largest. Of note for this clone: Antigen specificity is unknown.

The CDR3 is 14 residues long. Germline CDR1 SGHRS, CDR2 YFSETQ. Trimming stripped 0 bases from V and 5 bases from J, with 11 bases between. J is TRBJ2-5 and V is TRBV5-1; the D gene is possibly TRBD1 (6 bases). This receptor was obtained from a human donor with HPV-associated anogenital cancer. Sampling was carried out from a patient who underwent chemoradiotherapy. The CDR3 loop is CASSLDGGGETQYF. For the CDR3, the DNA is TGCGCCAGCAGCTTGGATGGGGGCGGCGAGACCCAGTACTTC.